A single sample gave rise to the 10 T cell receptor beta chains below, sequenced in a study of OX40 agonist ivuxolimab in advanced cancers. Method: immunoSEQ multiplex PCR; TCRdb's copy keeps in-frame clones and lacks some. The data hold 35,000 to 40,000 clones, with about 80% observed a single time. The sequencing used CD4+ or CD8+ T cells sorted from blood, collected in a trial of the OX40 agonist ivuxolimab. All receptors come from an adult with an advanced solid tumor such as melanoma, head and neck, liver or kidney cancer.

V and J are TRBV6-5 and TRBJ1-5; 8 bases line up with TRBD1. This CDR3 has 16 amino acids. Germline CDR1 MNHEY, CDR2 SVGAGI. The V segment lost 4 bases and the J segment 2 bases; nucleotides outside the gene matches: 7. The CDR3 loop is CASSFGQGVGNQPQHF. CDR3 sequence (DNA): TGTGCCAGCAGTTTTGGACAGGGTGTGGGCAATCAGCCCCAGCATTTT.

The V call is TRBV18, the J call TRBJ1-6; TRBD1 agrees at 11 bases. Germline loops: CDR1 KGHSH, CDR2 LQKENI. The CDR3 consists of 15 residues. Trimming removed 1 base from V and 8 bases from J; junction bases left unmatched: 1. The CDR3 region is CASSPQDRGHSPLHF. The DNA for the CDR3 is TGTGCCAGCTCACCACAGGACAGGGGGCATTCACCCCTCCACTTT. The full variable domain, rest sourced from reference TRBV18 and TRBJ1-6, is NAGVMQNPRHLVRRRGQEARLRCSPMKGHSHVYWYRQLPEEGLKFMVYLQKENIIDESGMPKERFSAEFPKEGPSILRIQQVVRGDSAAYFCASSPQDRGHSPLHFGNGTRLTVT.

The chain couples TRBV6-1 to TRBJ1-2; TRBD1 is a possible D gene (6 bases). The CDR3 consists of 15 residues. Trimming removed 4 bases at V and 3 bases at J, with 15 bases between. In germline, CDR1 is MNHNS, CDR2 SASEGT. DNA for the CDR3: TGTGCCAGCAGTGTCGACAGGAATCCGTACTATGGCTACACCTTC. Encoded protein: CASSVDRNPYYGYTF.

In this sample, this clone turned up once. CDR3 amino acids: CASSLPGIGELFF. CDR3 in DNA: TGTGCCAGCAGCTTGCCCGGGATCGGGGAGCTGTTTTTT. The genes are TRBV5-4 and TRBJ2-2; maybe TRBD2 (5 bases). The germline V and J ends were trimmed by 1 base and 7 bases, with 8 bases remaining between them. This CDR3 contains 13 residues. CDR1 and CDR2 (germline): SGHNT, YYREEE (reference sequence).

V usage is TRBV7-2 and J usage is TRBJ2-7; 10 nucleotides align to TRBD2. Germline assignment: CDR1 SGHTA and CDR2 FQGNSA. The CDR3 sequence is 16 residues long. The V gene end was trimmed by 6 bases and the J gene end by 1 base; junction bases not matched to a gene: 9. CDR3 residues: CASRKGQRGGSYEQYF. The CDR3 DNA follows: TGTGCCAGCAGGAAGGGGCAGCGGGGGGGTTCCTACGAGCAGTACTTC.

The chain uses TRBV6-5 and TRBJ2-3; D is unresolved. V shed 7 bases and J shed 0 bases, with 11 bases lying between them. The CDR3 contains 14 residues. CDR1 is MNHEY, CDR2 SVGAGI, per germline. The CDR3 here is CASKIGLSTDTQYF. The CDR3 bases are TGTGCCAGCAAAATAGGCCTCAGCACAGATACGCAGTATTTT.

The chain joins TRBV6-5 to TRBJ1-6; D is unresolved. Trimming removed 5 bases from V and 10 bases from J, with 12 bases in between. CDR3 length: 13 residues. Germline assignment: CDR1 MNHEY and CDR2 SVGAGI. CDR3: CASSESYRSPLHF. Here the CDR3 DNA reads TGTGCCAGCAGTGAAAGCTACCGCTCACCCCTCCACTTT.

The chain recombines TRBV6-5 with TRBJ2-1; possible D gene TRBD1, 6 bases. The CDR3 covers 15 residues. In germline, CDR1 is MNHEY, CDR2 SVGAGI. Trimming cost V 6 bases and J 3 bases, with 15 bases left between them. The CDR3 bases are TGTGCCAGCAGCGACCCAGGGGTCCACTACAATGAGCAGTTCTTC. This gives the protein CASSDPGVHYNEQFF.

This clone was picked up one time. One end of the junction varies from germline; a read error may be responsible. The chain carries TRBV28 and TRBJ2-1; 10 bases fit TRBD1. Germline CDR1 reads MDHEN; CDR2 reads SYDVKM. The CDR3 loop spans 11 amino acids. CDR3 bases: TGTGCCAGCAGGACGGACAGGGGGAAGATCTTC. This codes for CASRTDRGKIF.

The chain links TRBV2 to TRBJ2-3; 16 bases align to TRBD2. The CDR3 has 18 amino acids. With 6 bases clipped from V and 0 bases from J, the junction kept 6 bases outside the gene matches. The germline V gene encodes CDR1 SNHLY and CDR2 FYNNEI. CDR3 coding DNA: TGTGCCAGCAGACGACCGGGACTAGCGGGAGGGAGCACAGATACGCAGTATTTT. Translated, it gives CASRRPGLAGGSTDTQYF.